These T cell receptor beta chains were read from a single sample in a study of T cell responses to AZD1222 COVID-19 vaccine. Clones were sequenced by immunoSEQ multiplex PCR, and TCRdb holds only the in-frame ones, with some missing. Among about 120,000 clones, 90% were seen once, and the ten largest hold 6.9%. The specimen comprised peripheral blood, sampled on day 0 of AZD1222 vaccination. The receptors were gathered from an adult in good health. CDR3s include the opening cysteine and the closing phenylalanine or tryptophan. The order of the fields is CDR3 protein, CDR3 DNA, clone size, J gene, D gene, V gene. D genes are given only for firm matches. Size is omitted from some rows. Given values are once, few, many or a class for expanded clones.

CASSDSGTDTSNEKLFF TGTGCCAGCTCCGATTCCGGGACAGATACGTCTAATGAAAAACTGTTTTTT once TRBJ1-4 TRBD1 TRBV18
CASSFRQYGYTF TGTGCCAGCAGCTTTCGCCAGTATGGCTACACCTTC . TRBJ1-2 . TRBV7-2
CASSVLGIQPQHF TGTGCCAGTAGTGTCCTGGGAATTCAGCCCCAGCATTTT . TRBJ1-5 . TRBV19
CSAFGEAFF TGCAGTGCGTTCGGAGAAGCTTTCTTT . TRBJ1-1 . TRBV20-1
CASSPTGWAQPQHF TGTGCCAGCTCACCCACAGGGTGGGCTCAGCCCCAGCATTTT . TRBJ1-5 . TRBV18
CASSLDRGSYEQYF TGTGCCAGCAGTCTAGACAGGGGGTCCTACGAGCAGTACTTC . TRBJ2-7 TRBD1 TRBV27
CASSLGLRFQETQYF TGTGCCAGCAGTTTAGGGTTGCGGTTCCAAGAGACCCAGTACTTC . TRBJ2-5 . TRBV27
CASSQDKWTGVVMTEAFF TGTGCCAGCAGCCAAGATAAATGGACAGGGGTAGTTATGACTGAAGCTTTCTTT . TRBJ1-1 TRBD1 TRBV4-2
CASSMTPAPGKNTGELFF TGTGCCAGCAGCATGACCCCGGCCCCGGGGAAGAACACCGGGGAGCTGTTTTTT . TRBJ2-2 . TRBV5-5
CASSQGGNTEAFF TGTGCCAGCAGTCAGGGGGGGAACACTGAAGCTTTCTTT . TRBJ1-1 TRBD1 TRBV7-3
CASSSPRGGSSPLHF TGTGCCAGCAGCTCCCCCAGGGGGGGGAGTTCACCCCTCCACTTT . TRBJ1-6 TRBD1 TRBV13
CASSQGTAYMPQHF TGTGCCAGCAGCCAAGGGACAGCCTATATGCCCCAGCATTTT once TRBJ1-5 . TRBV3-1/TRBV3-2
CASSLGGPGAGELFF TGTGCCAGCAGCTTAGGGGGGCCGGGGGCCGGGGAGCTGTTTTTT . TRBJ2-2 . TRBV11-3
CASSRRSGGPNTGELFF TGTGCCAGTAGTAGGAGATCCGGGGGTCCGAACACCGGGGAGCTGTTTTTT . TRBJ2-2 . TRBV19
CASSVRDSNQPQHF TGTGCCAGTAGTGTCCGGGACAGCAATCAGCCCCAGCATTTT . TRBJ1-5 . TRBV19
CASSEQGVGGNTIYF TGTGCCAGCAGCGAACAGGGGGTTGGTGGAAACACCATATATTTT . TRBJ1-3 TRBD1 TRBV9
CATSWGKAGELFF TGTGCCACCAGCTGGGGAAAGGCCGGGGAGCTGTTTTTT . TRBJ2-2 . TRBV15
CASSQRVNEKLFF TGTGCCAGCAGTCAGAGAGTTAATGAAAAACTGTTTTTT . TRBJ1-4 . TRBV28
CASSPGIGVSEQYF TGTGCCAGCTCACCAGGGATTGGGGTCTCCGAGCAGTACTTC once TRBJ2-7 . TRBV18
CASSLTGTGRPEAFF TGTGCCAGCAGTTTAACCGGGACAGGGAGACCAGAAGCTTTCTTT . TRBJ1-1 TRBD1 TRBV6-5
CASSLGRAEAFF TGTGCCAGCAGCTTGGGAAGGGCTGAAGCTTTCTTT . TRBJ1-1 . TRBV5-5
CASSVGLRAHEQYF TGTGCCAGCAGCGTAGGTCTCAGGGCCCACGAGCAGTACTTC . TRBJ2-7 . TRBV9
CASSVLPGQSYEQYF TGTGCCAGCAGCGTACTACCGGGACAGAGCTACGAGCAGTACTTC . TRBJ2-7 TRBD1 TRBV9
CASSQETSGTYEQYF TGCGCCAGCAGCCAAGAGACTAGCGGGACCTACGAGCAGTACTTC . TRBJ2-7 TRBD2 TRBV4-1
CASSPDREYGYTF TGTGCCAGCAGCCCGGACAGGGAGTATGGCTACACCTTC . TRBJ1-2 TRBD1 TRBV7-2
CASSQDGGGSNQPQHF TGTGCCAGCAGCCAAGATGGCGGGGGTAGCAATCAGCCCCAGCATTTT . TRBJ1-5 . TRBV3-1/TRBV3-2
CASSPGTSGFYEQYF TGCGCCAGCAGCCCGGGGACTAGCGGTTTCTACGAGCAGTACTTC . TRBJ2-7 TRBD2 TRBV4-3
CASSEALRGYGYTF TGTGCCAGCAGTGAAGCGCTTCGGGGCTATGGCTACACCTTC . TRBJ1-2 . TRBV2
CASSQRGHSVDTQYF TGTGCCAGCAGCCAAAGGGGACATTCAGTAGATACGCAGTATTTT . TRBJ2-3 . TRBV14
CASSPGQGASNEQFF TGTGCCAGCAGTCCTGGACAGGGGGCGTCTAATGAGCAGTTCTTC . TRBJ2-1 TRBD1 TRBV11-1
CASSVEGVGSNEQFF TGTGCCAGCAGCGTAGAAGGAGTTGGGTCGAATGAGCAGTTCTTC . TRBJ2-1 . TRBV9
CASTTPQGGNTIYF TGTGCCAGCACCACCCCCCAGGGAGGAAACACCATATATTTT . TRBJ1-3 . TRBV28
CAGKTGDNQPQHF TGTGCCGGGAAGACAGGAGACAATCAGCCCCAGCATTTT . TRBJ1-5 . TRBV2